This entry lists 22 T cell receptor beta chains sequenced from one sample in a study of glioma-infiltrating T cells after dendritic cell vaccination. Produced via immunoSEQ multiplex PCR; TCRdb's table is partial and in-frame only. The sample has 85,000 to 95,000 clones; about nine tenths are singletons. The material was blood, obtained before dendritic cell vaccination. These receptors were taken from a human donor with glioblastoma.

The V gene is TRBV6-5, the J gene TRBJ1-1, with D uncertain. There are 13 residues in the CDR3. The germline V gene encodes CDR1 MNHEY and CDR2 SVGAGI. V lost 3 bases to trimming and J lost 3 bases, with 8 bases between them. CDR3 amino acids: CASSYSDYTEAFF. In DNA, the CDR3 is TGTGCCAGCAGTTATTCGGACTACACTGAAGCTTTCTTT.

In regard to this clone: Other DNA sequences in this sample translate to the same CDR3. The genes are TRBV5-1 and TRBJ2-1, with 8 bases that match TRBD1. The CDR3 sequence is 15 residues long. After removal of 4 bases from V and 0 bases from J, the junction contained 3 bases not matched to a gene. The germline V gene encodes CDR1 SGHRS and CDR2 YFSETQ. Written as DNA, the CDR3 is TGCGCCAGCAGCCCTGGGACAGGCTCCTACAATGAGCAGTTCTTC. This codes for CASSPGTGSYNEQFF.

J is TRBJ1-6 and V is TRBV18; D is undetermined. CDR1 is KGHSH, CDR2 LQKENI, per germline. The length of the CDR3 is 15 residues. With 5 bases removed from V and 0 bases from J, the gap between germline ends came to 8 bases. Here the CDR3 DNA reads TGTGCCAGCTCAATGGGGAGCTCCTATAATTCACCCCTCCACTTT. Translation gives CASSMGSSYNSPLHF. The full variable domain, completed using reference TRBV18 and TRBJ1-6, is NAGVMQNPRHLVRRRGQEARLRCSPMKGHSHVYWYRQLPEEGLKFMVYLQKENIIDESGMPKERFSAEFPKEGPSILRIQQVVRGDSAAYFCASSMGSSYNSPLHFGNGTRLTVT.

The chain combines TRBV7-7 with TRBJ2-1; D ambiguous. CDR3 length: 15 amino acids. V gave up 1 base and J gave up 2 bases, with 9 bases separating them. CDR1 and CDR2 from the germline V gene are SSHAT and FNYEAQ (reference sequence). The CDR3 here is CASSLEVEAYNEQFF. The CDR3 DNA sequence: TGTGCCAGCAGCTTAGAAGTAGAAGCCTACAATGAGCAGTTCTTC.

V and J are TRBV27 and TRBJ1-4; D perhaps matches TRBD1 (5 bases). The V and J ends lost 5 bases and 5 bases respectively, with 12 bases between them. CDR1 is MNHEY, CDR2 SMNVEV, per germline (reference sequence). CDR3 size: 14 residues. CDR3 sequence reads: CASSPRDSNEKLFF. The CDR3 DNA reads TGTGCCAGCAGTCCCCGCGACAGCAATGAAAAACTGTTTTTT.

The V and J genes are TRBV6-1 and TRBJ2-5, with 13 bases lining up with TRBD2. V lost 4 bases to trimming and J lost 0 bases; unmatched junction nucleotides: 2. Per the germline V gene, CDR1 is MNHNS and CDR2 is SASEGT. The CDR3 sequence is 16 residues long. The CDR3 coding sequence is TGTGCCAGCAGTGTAGGGACTAGCGGGAACCAAGAGACCCAGTACTTC. Protein sequence: CASSVGTSGNQETQYF.

This clone has more than one count but fewer than ten. The chain carries TRBV2 and TRBJ1-3; D might be TRBD1 (6 bases). This CDR3 contains 17 residues. The V and J ends lost 3 bases and 0 bases respectively, with 15 bases between them. Germline V gives CDR1 SNHLY, CDR2 FYNNEI. The CDR3 DNA sequence: TGTGCCAGCAGTGATTCGTTCGGGGGGGCCTCTGGAAACACCATATATTTT. Translation gives CASSDSFGGASGNTIYF.

This chain links TRBV13 with TRBJ2-2, with D unclear. The germline gives CDR1 PRHDT, CDR2 FYEKMQ (reference sequence). Between the trimmed V and J ends, which lost 2 bases and 4 bases, there was a span of 8 bases. CDR3 size: 14 residues. CDR3 protein: CASSLRVSTGELFF. The CDR3 bases are TGTGCCAGCAGCTTACGGGTTAGCACCGGGGAGCTGTTTTTT. The whole variable domain, remainder taken from reference TRBV13 and TRBJ2-2, is AAGVIQSPRHLIKEKRETATLKCYPIPRHDTVYWYQQGPGQDPQFLISFYEKMQSDKGSIPDRFSAQQFSDYHSELNMSSLELGDSALYFCASSLRVSTGELFFGEGSRLTVL.

The chain employs TRBV27 and TRBJ1-6; 10 positions match TRBD1. V gave up 8 bases and J gave up 8 bases; unmatched junction bases: 6. The germline gives CDR1 MNHEY, CDR2 SMNVEV (reference sequence). This CDR3 region has 14 residues. In DNA, the CDR3 is TGTGCCAGCGGACAGGGGGGCACTTATTCACCCCTCCACTTT. Translated, it gives CASGQGGTYSPLHF.

J is TRBJ1-5 and V is TRBV29-1; 10 nucleotides line up with TRBD1. The CDR3 totals 16 residues. Germline-derived CDR1 and CDR2 are SQVTM and ANQGSEA. V trimming: 4 bases; J trimming: 2 bases; junction bases outside the gene matches: 8. As DNA, the CDR3 is TGCAGCGTTGCCACCGGGACAGGGGAGGGCAATCAGCCCCAGCATTTT. As protein: CSVATGTGEGNQPQHF.

The J gene is TRBJ1-2, the V gene TRBV6-6, with D uncertain. Germline V CDR1 and CDR2: MNHNY, SVGAGI (reference sequence). This CDR3 has 15 amino acids. V gave up 2 bases and J gave up 4 bases, with 14 bases separating them. This chain's CDR3 is CASSYGLGSSYGYTF. Written as DNA, the CDR3 is TGTGCCAGCAGTTACGGGCTTGGCAGCAGCTATGGCTACACCTTC.

The rearrangement uses TRBV19 and TRBJ2-2; the D gene is possibly TRBD1 (5 bases). CDR1 is LNHDA, CDR2 SQIVND, per germline (reference sequence). CDR3 length: 14 residues. The V and J ends lost 3 bases and 1 base respectively, with 6 bases between them. The chain's CDR3 is CASSMQGNTGELFF. The CDR3 DNA sequence: TGTGCCAGTAGTATGCAGGGGAACACCGGGGAGCTGTTTTTT.

The chain has TRBV28 and TRBJ2-1; 7 bases are shared with TRBD2. The germline V gene has CDR1 MDHEN and CDR2 SYDVKM. V lost 6 bases, J lost 3 bases, and 8 bases stayed unmatched. This CDR3 has 15 residues. The CDR3 sequence is CASRRPGLNYNEQFF. The CDR3 nucleotides read TGTGCCAGCAGGAGACCGGGACTAAACTACAATGAGCAGTTCTTC.

This clone appeared a few times. The chain combines TRBV6-6 with TRBJ1-5; D may be TRBD1 (6 bases). CDR1 and CDR2 (germline): MNHNY, SVGAGI (reference sequence). V was pared by 5 bases and J by 6 bases, with 14 bases between. The CDR3 totals 14 residues. The CDR3 sequence: CASSGTLGSQPQHF. The CDR3 nucleotides read TGTGCCAGCAGTGGGACATTGGGAAGTCAGCCCCAGCATTTT.

V and J are TRBV19 and TRBJ1-1; 10 nucleotides match TRBD1. Germline V gene lookup returns CDR1 LNHDA and CDR2 SQIVND (reference sequence). V was clipped by 2 bases and J by 5 bases; unmatched bases: 14. CDR3 size: 18 residues. As DNA, the CDR3 is TGTGCCAGTAGTATATCTATTTTGACAGGGGGCATGGGGACTGAAGCTTTCTTT. It codes for CASSISILTGGMGTEAFF.

This sequence joins TRBV7-2 and TRBJ1-6; perhaps TRBD1 as D (6 bases). This CDR3 spans 15 amino acids. V lost 1 base to trimming and J lost 6 bases, with 10 bases between them. Germline lookup yields CDR1 SGHTA and CDR2 FQGNSA. The CDR3: CASSLGAGANSPLHF. In nucleotides, the CDR3 is TGTGCCAGCAGCTTAGGGGCAGGGGCTAATTCACCCCTCCACTTT.

The CDR3 DNA reads TGTGCCAGCAGCTCTGACAGGGTAAATGGTCTTGCTAACTATGGCTACACCTTC. Translation: CASSSDRVNGLANYGYTF. J is TRBJ1-2 and V is TRBV5-5; TRBD1 matches at 7 bases. The CDR3 is made up of 18 amino acids. Germline CDR1 is SGHKS and CDR2 is YYEKEE (reference sequence). J lost 0 bases, V lost 3 bases, and 14 bases had no gene match.

The genes are TRBV27 and TRBJ2-1; 7 nucleotides line up with TRBD1. The length of the CDR3 is 15 residues. The germline V gene has CDR1 MNHEY and CDR2 SMNVEV (reference sequence). Trimming at V came to 4 bases and at J to 2 bases, leaving 5 bases not matched to a gene. The CDR3 DNA reads TGTGCCAGCAGTTACAGGGGAAATGCCTACAATGAGCAGTTCTTC. It specifies CASSYRGNAYNEQFF.

The chain uses TRBV9 and TRBJ1-6; D gene ambiguous. Deletions cut 0 bases from V and 6 bases from J, with 10 bases between. This CDR3 contains 15 residues. Per the germline V gene, CDR1 is SGDLS and CDR2 is YYNGEE. The CDR3, as DNA: TGTGCCAGCAGCGTAGAATCAGGACTTAATTCACCCCTCCACTTT. Translation gives CASSVESGLNSPLHF.

A few counts support this clone. This sample also contains other DNA sequences that code for the same CDR3. This chain links TRBV30 with TRBJ2-7; 9 bases are a match to TRBD2. This CDR3 region has 14 residues. CDR1 and CDR2 from the germline V gene are GTSNPN and SVGIG (reference sequence). The junction had 8 bases not matched to a gene; V was cut back by 4 bases and J by 4 bases. The CDR3: CAWTPGLAGYEQYF. The CDR3 DNA is TGTGCCTGGACTCCGGGACTAGCTGGATACGAGCAGTACTTC.

The genes are TRBV27 and TRBJ2-1, with D uncertain. CDR3 length: 14 residues. Trimming left V 3 bases short and J 9 bases short, with 15 bases between. The germline V gene encodes CDR1 MNHEY and CDR2 SMNVEV (reference sequence). The CDR3 region has the DNA TGTGCCAGCAGTTTCATGACCTCTAGACCTGAGCAGTTCTTC. Its translation: CASSFMTSRPEQFF.

This chain connects TRBV9 to TRBJ1-3; D is ambiguous. V gave up 3 bases and J gave up 3 bases, with 7 bases separating them. The length of the CDR3 is 13 residues. Germline assignment: CDR1 SGDLS and CDR2 YYNGEE. DNA for the CDR3: TGTGCCAGCAGCGCCCTAGGTGGAAACACCATATATTTT. It codes for CASSALGGNTIYF.